This TCR beta chain appears in the sequencing data of a study of T cell clonality in common variable immunodeficiency. Findings and limits, study-wide: Compared with healthy controls, CVID subjects showed increased TCRbeta clonality, mostly in about a third. What drives increased CVID clonality needs T cell subpopulation sequencing. Fewer TCRbeta clones were shared among CVID subjects than controls. Fewer deletions and N-nucleotide insertions were reportedly seen in common variable immunodeficiency TCR beta sequences.

V dropped 2 bases and J dropped 5 bases, with 7 bases sitting between them. Germline-derived CDR1 and CDR2 are SGHTA and FQGNSA. The length of the CDR3 is 13 residues. Profiling relied on immunoSEQ multiplex PCR, and the TCRdb table lists in-frame clones only, not all of them. The repertoire consists of 35,000 or so clones, none detected only once. This clone was counted many times. Its antigen is not known. The read stops 3 residues short of the end of the CDR3; the missing end is completed from the germline J gene. This clonotype was sampled from a person aged 18-70 years in good health. The chain is built from TRBV7-2 and TRBJ2-1; D unresolved. Material for sequencing was peripheral blood mononuclear cells. The part of the CDR3 DNA that was read is TGTGCCAGCAGCTTACACAGAAACAATGAG. This gives the protein CASSLHRNNE. The CDR3, in full, reads CASSLHRNNEQFF.